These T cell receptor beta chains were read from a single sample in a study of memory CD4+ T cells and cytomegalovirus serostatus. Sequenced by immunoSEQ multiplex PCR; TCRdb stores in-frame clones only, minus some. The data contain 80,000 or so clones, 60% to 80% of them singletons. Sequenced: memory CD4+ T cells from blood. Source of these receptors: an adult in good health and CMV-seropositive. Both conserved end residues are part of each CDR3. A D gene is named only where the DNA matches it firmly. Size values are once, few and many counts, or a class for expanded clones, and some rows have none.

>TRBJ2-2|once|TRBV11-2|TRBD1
CASSSFRGTGGQNTGELFF
TGTGCCAGCAGCTCGTTTCGCGGGACAGGGGGCCAGAACACCGGGGAGCTGTTTTTT
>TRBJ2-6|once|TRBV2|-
CASRGPYLGSGANVLTF
TGTGCCAGCAGAGGCCCTTATTTAGGCTCTGGGGCCAACGTCCTGACTTTC
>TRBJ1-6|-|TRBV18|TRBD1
CASSLETPGQYNSPLHF
TGTGCCAGCTCACTTGAAACACCGGGACAGTATAATTCACCCCTCCACTTT
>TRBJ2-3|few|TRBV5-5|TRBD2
CASKREEGTDTQYF
TGTGCCAGCAAGCGGGAGGAGGGGACAGATACGCAGTATTTT
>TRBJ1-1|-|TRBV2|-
CASRNEGAAFF
TGTGCCAGCAGGAATGAAGGTGCAGCTTTCTTT
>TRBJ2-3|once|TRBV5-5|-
CASSLRGAQRTDTQYF
TGTGCCAGCAGCTTGAGGGGGGCGCAGAGGACAGATACGCAGTATTTT
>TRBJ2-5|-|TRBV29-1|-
CSASLGGETQYF
TGCAGCGCTTCACTAGGCGGAGAGACCCAGTACTTC
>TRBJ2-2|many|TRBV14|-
CASSQDYPPAGELFF
TGTGCCAGCAGCCAAGACTATCCGCCCGCGGGGGAGCTGTTTTTT
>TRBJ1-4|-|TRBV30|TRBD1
CAWMSGGIEKLFF
TGTGCCTGGATGTCAGGGGGCATTGAAAAACTGTTTTTT
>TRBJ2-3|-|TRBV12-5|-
CASGLNTDTQYF
TGTGCTAGTGGTTTGAACACAGATACGCAGTATTTT
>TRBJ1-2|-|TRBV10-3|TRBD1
CAISESGTGGMGYTF
TGTGCCATCAGTGAGTCGGGGACAGGGGGAATGGGCTACACCTTC
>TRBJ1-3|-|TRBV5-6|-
CASSRPASTGNTIYF
TGTGCCAGCAGCCGCCCCGCCTCTACTGGAAACACCATATATTTT
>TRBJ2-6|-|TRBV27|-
CASKSSGANVLTF
TGTGCCAGCAAGAGCTCTGGGGCCAACGTCCTGACTTTC
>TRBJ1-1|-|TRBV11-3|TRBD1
CASSRATGTGVDTEAFF
TGTGCCAGCAGCAGAGCTACCGGGACAGGGGTTGACACTGAAGCTTTCTTT
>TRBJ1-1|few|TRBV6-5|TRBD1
CASRRQGFTEAFF
TGTGCCAGCAGGAGACAGGGGTTCACTGAAGCTTTCTTT
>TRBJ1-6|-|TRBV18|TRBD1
CASSPRGQTNSPLHF
TGTGCCAGCTCACCAAGGGGGCAGACTAATTCACCCCTCCACTTT
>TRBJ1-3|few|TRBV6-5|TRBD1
CASSPTGGRNTIYF
TGTGCCAGCAGCCCTACAGGGGGGCGAAACACCATATATTTT
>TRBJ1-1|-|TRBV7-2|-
CASSLSGRGLGANTEAFF
TGTGCCAGCAGCTTATCGGGCAGGGGTTTGGGCGCCAACACTGAAGCTTTCTTT
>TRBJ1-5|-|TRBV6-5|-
CASGAGDNQPQHF
TGTGCCAGCGGGGCAGGGGATAATCAGCCCCAGCATTTT
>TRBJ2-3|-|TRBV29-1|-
CSGQTSYATDTQYF
TGCAGCGGTCAGACTTCCTATGCCACAGATACGCAGTATTTT
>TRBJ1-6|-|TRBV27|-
CASSPAAGDSPLHF
TGTGCCAGCAGTCCCGCCGCGGGCGATTCACCCCTCCACTTT
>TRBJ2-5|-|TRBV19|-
CASSIAGAGETQYF
TGTGCCAGTAGTATAGCGGGGGCCGGAGAGACCCAGTACTTC
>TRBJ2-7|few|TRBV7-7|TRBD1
CASSPGQGDEQYF
TGTGCTAGCAGCCCCGGACAGGGCGACGAGCAGTACTTC
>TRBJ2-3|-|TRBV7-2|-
CASSLGTTPKTQYF
TGTGCCAGCAGCTTAGGGACTACCCCCAAAACGCAGTATTTT
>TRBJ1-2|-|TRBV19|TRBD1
CATAGTGVGDNYGYTF
TGTGCCACGGCCGGGACAGGGGTGGGGGACAATTATGGCTACACCTTC
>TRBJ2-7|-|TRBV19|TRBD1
CASSISKGAGEQYF
TGTGCCAGTAGTATTTCGAAGGGGGCAGGGGAGCAGTACTTC
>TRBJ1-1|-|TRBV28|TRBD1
CASSSTGARPEAFF
TGTGCCAGCAGTTCGACAGGGGCCCGTCCTGAAGCTTTCTTT
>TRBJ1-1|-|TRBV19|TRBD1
CASSKDREAFF
TGTGCCAGTAGTAAAGACAGGGAGGCTTTCTTT
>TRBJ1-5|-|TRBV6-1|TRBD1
CASNRGGYSNQPQHF
TGTGCCAGCAACAGGGGAGGATATAGCAATCAGCCCCAGCATTTT
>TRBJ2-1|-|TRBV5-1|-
CASSVSGQTSYNEQFF
TGCGCCAGCAGCGTAAGTGGACAGACTTCCTACAATGAGCAGTTCTTC
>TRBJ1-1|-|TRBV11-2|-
CASSWRAAGGTFF
TGTGCCAGCAGCTGGCGGGCAGCCGGGGGAACTTTCTTT
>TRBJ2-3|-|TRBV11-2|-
CASSFLSTDTQYF
TGTGCCAGCAGCTTTCTGAGCACAGATACGCAGTATTTT
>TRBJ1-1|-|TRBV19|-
CASRGRQVNTEAFF
TGTGCCAGTAGAGGAAGACAGGTGAACACTGAAGCTTTCTTT
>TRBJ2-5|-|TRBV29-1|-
CSVVSSGETQYF
TGCAGCGTTGTTAGTTCCGGGGAGACCCAGTACTTC
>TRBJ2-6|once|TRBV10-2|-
CASSLGANVLTF
TGCGCCAGCTCCTTAGGGGCCAACGTCCTGACTTTC
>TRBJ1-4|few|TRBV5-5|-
CASGNRRPDNSNEKLFF
TGTGCCAGCGGCAATCGTCGGCCAGACAATAGTAATGAAAAACTGTTTTTT
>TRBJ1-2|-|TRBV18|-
CASSLAENYGYTF
TGTGCCAGCTCACTGGCAGAAAACTATGGCTACACCTTC
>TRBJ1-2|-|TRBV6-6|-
CASSYGLGGYTF
TGTGCCAGCAGTTACGGTCTGGGGGGCTACACCTTC
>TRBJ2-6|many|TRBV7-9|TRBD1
CASSLSVGDSGANVLTF
TGTGCCAGCAGCTTAAGCGTGGGGGACAGTGGGGCCAACGTCCTGACTTTC
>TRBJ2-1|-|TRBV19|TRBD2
CASRGTSGLYNEQFF
TGTGCCAGTAGGGGGACTAGCGGGCTCTACAATGAGCAGTTCTTC
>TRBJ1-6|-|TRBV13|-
CASSSRTLYNSPLHF
TGTGCCAGCAGCTCCCGGACGTTATATAATTCACCCCTCCACTTT
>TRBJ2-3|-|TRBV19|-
CASAGTGLEDTQYF
TGTGCCAGTGCCGGGACTGGACTTGAAGATACGCAGTATTTT
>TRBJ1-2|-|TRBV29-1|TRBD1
CSIRDRGSYGYTF
TGCAGCATCCGGGACAGGGGGTCCTATGGCTACACCTTC
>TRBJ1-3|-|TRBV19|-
CAAESGNTIYF
TGTGCGGCAGAATCTGGAAACACCATATATTTT
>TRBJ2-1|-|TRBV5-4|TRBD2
CASSPERGGDLNEQFF
TGTGCCAGCAGCCCCGAGCGGGGGGGCGATCTCAATGAGCAGTTCTTC
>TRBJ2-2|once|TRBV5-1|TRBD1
CASSLGSTGSSTGELFF
TGCGCCAGCAGCTTGGGTTCGACAGGGTCGAGCACCGGGGAGCTGTTTTTT
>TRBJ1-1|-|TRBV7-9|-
CASSDAPRDGNTEAFF
TGTGCCAGCAGCGACGCCCCTCGAGACGGGAACACTGAAGCTTTCTTT
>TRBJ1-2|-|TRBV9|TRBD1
CASSQGQGPNYGYTF
TGTGCCAGCAGCCAAGGACAGGGCCCTAACTATGGCTACACCTTC
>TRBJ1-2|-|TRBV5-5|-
CASSITQQGGDGYTF
TGTGCCAGCAGCATAACTCAACAGGGTGGGGATGGCTACACCTTC
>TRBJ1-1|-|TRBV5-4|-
CASHQGGPNTEAFF
TGTGCCAGCCATCAGGGAGGCCCGAACACTGAAGCTTTCTTT
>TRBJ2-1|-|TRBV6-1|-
CASSEFREWYNEQFF
TGTGCCAGCAGTGAATTCCGGGAGTGGTACAATGAGCAGTTCTTC
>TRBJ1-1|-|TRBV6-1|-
CASSYGVLQAFF
TGTGCCAGCAGCTACGGGGTTTTGCAAGCTTTCTTT
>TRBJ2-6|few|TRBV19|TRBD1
CASSMGTGYAGANVLTF
TGTGCCAGTAGTATGGGGACAGGGTATGCTGGGGCCAACGTCCTGACTTTC
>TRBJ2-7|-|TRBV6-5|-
CASRRGVENEQYF
TGTGCCAGCAGAAGAGGGGTGGAAAACGAGCAGTACTTC